This T cell receptor beta chain was captured in a study of blood T cell repertoires in COVID-19. Study context: There were acute and convalescent COVID-19 samples, and they came from the United States, Italy and Spain.

Clones were sequenced by immunoSEQ multiplex PCR, and TCRdb holds only the in-frame ones, with some missing. Of 150,000 to 200,000 clones in the sample, approximately 81% were seen once. Germline-derived CDR1 and CDR2 are MNHEY and SMNVEV (reference sequence). V gave up 10 bases and J gave up 1 base, with 14 bases separating them. This CDR3 spans 13 amino acids. The TCR originated in a woman between 70 and 85 years old with COVID-19, enrolled during active disease. Sequencing was performed on peripheral blood. V and J are TRBV27 and TRBJ2-7; TRBD1 is a possible D gene (6 bases). The CDR3 DNA reads as TGTGCCATCGGAAGGGGGACGTCCTACGAGCAGTACTTC. It specifies CAIGRGTSYEQYF.